This T cell receptor beta chain was documented in a study of blood T cell repertoires in COVID-19. V dropped 11 bases and J dropped 3; count of bases not matched to a gene: 12. There are 14 residues in the CDR3. The germline V gene encodes CDR1 MDHEN and CDR2 SYDVKM. Ages ranged from about 18 to 100 years, with residence in about 24 US areas. Cohorts were based on clinical histories the participants reported. Using immunoSEQ multiplex PCR, the repertoire was profiled, and TCRdb retains in-frame clones only, with some absent. The sample lists hundreds of thousands of clones, roughly 87% seen once, with approximately 3.1% in the top ten.

The rearrangement joins TRBV28 to TRBJ1-1; TRBD1 matches at 7 bases. This clonotype was sampled from a woman aged 25 to 45 who had recovered from COVID-19. Sequencing was carried out using PBMCs or T cells enriched from blood (not recorded which). CDR3 nucleotides: TGTGCCGGGGGGCCGACAGGGATCGACACTGAAGCTTTCTTT. Translating it yields CAGGPTGIDTEAFF.